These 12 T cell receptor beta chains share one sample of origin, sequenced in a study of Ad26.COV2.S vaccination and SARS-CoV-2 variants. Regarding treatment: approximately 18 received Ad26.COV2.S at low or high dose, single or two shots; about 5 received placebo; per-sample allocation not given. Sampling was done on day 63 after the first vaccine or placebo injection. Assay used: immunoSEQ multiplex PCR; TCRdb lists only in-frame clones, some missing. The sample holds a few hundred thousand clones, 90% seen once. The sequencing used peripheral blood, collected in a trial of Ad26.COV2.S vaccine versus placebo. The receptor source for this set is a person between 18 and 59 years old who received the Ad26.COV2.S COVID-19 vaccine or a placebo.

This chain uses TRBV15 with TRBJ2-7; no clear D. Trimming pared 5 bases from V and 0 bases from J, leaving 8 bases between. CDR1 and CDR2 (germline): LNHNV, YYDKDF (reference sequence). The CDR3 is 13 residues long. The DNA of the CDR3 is TGTGCCACCAGCGCAGGCCTCTCCTACGAGCAGTACTTC. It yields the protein CATSAGLSYEQYF.

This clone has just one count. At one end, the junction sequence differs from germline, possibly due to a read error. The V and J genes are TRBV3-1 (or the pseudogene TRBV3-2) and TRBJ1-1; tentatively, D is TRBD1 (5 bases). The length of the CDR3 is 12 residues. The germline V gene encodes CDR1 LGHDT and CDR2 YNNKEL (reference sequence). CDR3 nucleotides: TGTGCCAGCAGCCAAGCCGGACACGGGTCTATCTTT. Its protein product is CASSQAGHGSIF.

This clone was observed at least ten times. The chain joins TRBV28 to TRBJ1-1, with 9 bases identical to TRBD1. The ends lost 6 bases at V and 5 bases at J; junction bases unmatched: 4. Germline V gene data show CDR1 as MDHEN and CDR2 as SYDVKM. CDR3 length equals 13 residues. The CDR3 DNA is TGTGCCAGCAGCACAGGGGGCGGAACTGAAGCTTTCTTT. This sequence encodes CASSTGGGTEAFF.

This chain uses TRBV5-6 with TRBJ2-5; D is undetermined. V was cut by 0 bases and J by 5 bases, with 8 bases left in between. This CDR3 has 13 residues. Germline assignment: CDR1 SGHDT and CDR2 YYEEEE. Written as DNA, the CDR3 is TGTGCCAGCAGCTTGGCTACCGGGGAGACCCAGTACTTC. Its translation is CASSLATGETQYF.

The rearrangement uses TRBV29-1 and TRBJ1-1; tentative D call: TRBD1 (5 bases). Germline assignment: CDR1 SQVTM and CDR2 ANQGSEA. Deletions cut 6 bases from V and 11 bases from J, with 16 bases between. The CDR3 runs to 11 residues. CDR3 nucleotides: TGCAGCGTCGTAGACAGAAACGGGGCTTTCTTT. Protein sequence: CSVVDRNGAFF.

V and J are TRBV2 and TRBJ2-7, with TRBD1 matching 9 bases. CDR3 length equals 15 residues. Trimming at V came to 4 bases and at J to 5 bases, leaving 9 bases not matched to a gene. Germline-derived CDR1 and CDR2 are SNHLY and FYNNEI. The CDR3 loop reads CASSVPGQGHNEQYF. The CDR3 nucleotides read TGTGCCAGCAGTGTACCGGGACAGGGCCACAACGAGCAGTACTTC.

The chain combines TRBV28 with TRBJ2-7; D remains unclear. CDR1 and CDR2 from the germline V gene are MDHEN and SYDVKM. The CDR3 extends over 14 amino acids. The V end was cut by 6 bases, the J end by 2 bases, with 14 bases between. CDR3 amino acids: CASSPMDLAYEQYF. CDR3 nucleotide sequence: TGTGCCAGCAGCCCCATGGATCTAGCCTACGAGCAGTACTTC. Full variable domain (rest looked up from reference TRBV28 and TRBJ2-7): DVKVTQSSRYLVKRTGEKVFLECVQDMDHENMFWYRQDPGLGLRLIYFSYDVKMKEKGDIPEGYSVSREKKERFSLILESASTNQTSMYLCASSPMDLAYEQYFGPGTRLTVT.

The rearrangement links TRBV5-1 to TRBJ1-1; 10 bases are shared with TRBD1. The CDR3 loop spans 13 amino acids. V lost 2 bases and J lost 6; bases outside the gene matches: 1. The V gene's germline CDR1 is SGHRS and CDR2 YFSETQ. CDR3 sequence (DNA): TGCGCCAGCAGCTTCGGACAGGGGGCTGAAGCTTTCTTT. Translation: CASSFGQGAEAFF.

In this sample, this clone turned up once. The CDR3: CASSYADSGNTIYF. CDR3 nucleotide sequence: TGTGCCAGCAGTTACGCCGACTCTGGAAACACCATATATTTT. This chain joins TRBV6-6 and TRBJ1-3; no firm D call. V lost 2 bases to trimming and J lost 0 bases, with 5 bases between them. Germline V CDR1 and CDR2: MNHNY, SVGAGI (reference sequence). The CDR3 runs 14 residues.

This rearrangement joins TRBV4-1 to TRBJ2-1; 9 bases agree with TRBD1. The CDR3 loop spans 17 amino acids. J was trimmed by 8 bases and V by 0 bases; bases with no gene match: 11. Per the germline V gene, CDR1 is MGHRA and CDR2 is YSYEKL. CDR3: CASSQERGTGQGYEQFF. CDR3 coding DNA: TGCGCCAGCAGCCAAGAAAGAGGCACGGGACAGGGCTATGAGCAGTTCTTC.

The CDR3, as DNA: TGTGCCAGCAGCTCACAGATGAACACTGAAGCTTTCTTT. This encodes CASSSQMNTEAFF. V usage is TRBV7-7 and J usage is TRBJ1-1; D uncertain. Trimming pared 4 bases from V and 0 bases from J, leaving 6 bases between. The CDR3 is 13 amino acids. Germline CDR1 reads SSHAT; CDR2 reads FNYEAQ (reference sequence). The whole variable domain, remainder taken from reference TRBV7-7 and TRBJ1-1, is GAGVSQSPRYKVTKRGQDVTLRCDPISSHATLYWYQQALGQGPEFLTYFNYEAQPDKSGLPSDRFSAERPEGSISTLTIQRTEQRDSAMYRCASSSQMNTEAFFGQGTRLTVV.

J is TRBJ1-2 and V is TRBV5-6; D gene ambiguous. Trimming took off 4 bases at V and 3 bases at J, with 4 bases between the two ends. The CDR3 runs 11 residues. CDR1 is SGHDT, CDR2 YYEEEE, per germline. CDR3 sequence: CASSLDYGYTF. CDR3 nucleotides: TGTGCCAGCAGCCTGGACTATGGCTACACCTTC.